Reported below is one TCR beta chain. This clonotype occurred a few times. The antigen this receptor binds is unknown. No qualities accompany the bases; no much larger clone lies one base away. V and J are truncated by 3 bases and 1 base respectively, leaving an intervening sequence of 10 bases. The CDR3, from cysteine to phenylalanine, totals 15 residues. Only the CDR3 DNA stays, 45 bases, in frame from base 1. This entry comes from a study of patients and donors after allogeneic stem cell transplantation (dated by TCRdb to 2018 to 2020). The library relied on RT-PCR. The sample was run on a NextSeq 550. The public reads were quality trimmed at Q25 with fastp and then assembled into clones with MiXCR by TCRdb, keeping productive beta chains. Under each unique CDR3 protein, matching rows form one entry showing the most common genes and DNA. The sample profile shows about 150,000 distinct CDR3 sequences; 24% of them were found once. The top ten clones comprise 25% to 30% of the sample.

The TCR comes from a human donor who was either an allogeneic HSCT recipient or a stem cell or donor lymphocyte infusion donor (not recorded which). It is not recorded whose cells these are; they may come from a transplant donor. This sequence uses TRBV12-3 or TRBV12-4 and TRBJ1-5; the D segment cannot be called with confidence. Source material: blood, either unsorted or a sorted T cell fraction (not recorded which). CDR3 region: CASSFRNWSNQPQHF. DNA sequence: TGTGCCAGCAGTTTTCGTAACTGGAGCAATCAGCCCCAGCATTTT.